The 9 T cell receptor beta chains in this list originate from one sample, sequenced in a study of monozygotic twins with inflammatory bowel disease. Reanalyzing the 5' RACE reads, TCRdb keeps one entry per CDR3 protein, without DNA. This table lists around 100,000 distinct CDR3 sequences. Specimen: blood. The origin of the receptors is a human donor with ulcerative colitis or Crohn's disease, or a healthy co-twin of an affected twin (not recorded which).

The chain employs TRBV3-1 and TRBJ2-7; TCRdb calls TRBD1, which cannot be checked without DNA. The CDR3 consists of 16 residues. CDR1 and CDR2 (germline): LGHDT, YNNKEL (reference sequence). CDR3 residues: CASSLSGAKNAYEQYF.

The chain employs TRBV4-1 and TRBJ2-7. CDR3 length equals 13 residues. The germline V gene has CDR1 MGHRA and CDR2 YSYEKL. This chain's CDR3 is CASSQDQAREQYF.

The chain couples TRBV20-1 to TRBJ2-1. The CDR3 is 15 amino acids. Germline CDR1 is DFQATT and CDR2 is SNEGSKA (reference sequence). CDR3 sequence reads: CSARDRRGPYNEQFF.

The chain's CDR3 is CASNGQGRGEQYF. The chain employs TRBV6-5 and TRBJ2-7; there is no DNA to check the TCRdb D call of TRBD1. The CDR3 is 13 residues long. Germline CDR1 is MNHEY and CDR2 is SVGAGI.

Here the CDR3 reads CASSGTVRYGYTF. The chain links TRBV7-9 to TRBJ1-2; TCRdb's D call of TRBD1 is untestable without DNA. Germline V lookup: CDR1 SEHNR, CDR2 FQNEAQ (reference sequence). CDR3 size: 13 residues.

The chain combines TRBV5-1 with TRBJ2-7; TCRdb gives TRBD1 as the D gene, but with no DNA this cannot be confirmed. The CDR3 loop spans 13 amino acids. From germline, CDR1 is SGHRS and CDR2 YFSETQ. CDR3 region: CASSPEGVYEQYF.

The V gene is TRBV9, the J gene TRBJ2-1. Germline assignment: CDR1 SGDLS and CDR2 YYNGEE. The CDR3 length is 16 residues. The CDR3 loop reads CASSVWHASSYNEQFF.

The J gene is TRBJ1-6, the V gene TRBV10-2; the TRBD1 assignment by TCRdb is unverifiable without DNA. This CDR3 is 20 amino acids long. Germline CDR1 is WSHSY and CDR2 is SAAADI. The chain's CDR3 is CASVRTSGTGLSSYNSPLHF.

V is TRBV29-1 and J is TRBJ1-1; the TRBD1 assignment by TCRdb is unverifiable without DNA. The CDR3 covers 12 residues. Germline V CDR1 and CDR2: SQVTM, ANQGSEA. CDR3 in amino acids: CSAAGTPAEAFF.